One sample yielded the 7 T cell receptor beta chains listed below, sequenced in a study of blood T cell repertoires in COVID-19 (dated by TCRdb to the early 2020s). The library was obtained by the immunoSEQ multiplex PCR assay. As stored in TCRdb, this immuneACCESS dataset retains in-frame rearrangements with V and J assigned. A fraction of the clones does not appear; measured against another copy, unresolved V genes explain less than half of the discrepancy, and the remainder lacks a known reason. For this sample there are 200,000 to 250,000 clones; more than 75% appear just once. Around 13% of the sample goes to the ten largest clones. Sequencing used peripheral blood. These receptors originate from a human donor in a cohort sampled during active COVID-19.

V usage is TRBV24-1 and J usage is TRBJ2-1, with 7 bases fitting TRBD2. Germline trimming cut 8 bases from V and 3 bases from J; bases unmatched to any gene: 6. Per germline, CDR1 KGHDR and CDR2 SFDVKD. The length of the CDR3 is 14 residues. The CDR3 here is CATMPSGDYNEQFF. For the CDR3, the DNA is TGTGCCACCATGCCGAGCGGGGACTACAATGAGCAGTTCTTC.

V and J are TRBV24-1 and TRBJ2-1, with D unresolved. Germline CDR1 is KGHDR and CDR2 is SFDVKD. Trimming removed 6 bases at V and 4 bases at J, with 9 bases between. The CDR3 extends over 13 amino acids. CDR3 coding DNA: TGTGCCACCAGTCACCCAGGATACAATGAGCAGTTCTTC. Translated: CATSHPGYNEQFF.

The genes are TRBV19 and TRBJ2-2; 7 nucleotides align to TRBD2. The V gene end was trimmed by 7 bases and the J gene end by 1 base; junction bases not matched to a gene: 3. The CDR3 has 14 amino acids. Germline V CDR1 and CDR2: LNHDA, SQIVND (reference sequence). The CDR3 is CASNAGENTGELFF. The CDR3 coding sequence is TGTGCCAGTAACGCGGGGGAGAACACCGGGGAGCTGTTTTTT.

This clone came up once. This chain joins TRBV27 and TRBJ2-4; the D gene is possibly TRBD1 (6 bases). CDR1 and CDR2 (germline): MNHEY, SMNVEV (reference sequence). Trimming took 5 bases from V and 1 from J, leaving 12 bases between them. The CDR3 extends over 15 amino acids. The CDR3 DNA is TGTGCCAGCAGTCCACTCCAGGGGGCCAAAAACATTCAGTACTTC. As protein: CASSPLQGAKNIQYF.

The J gene is TRBJ2-3, the V gene TRBV19; perhaps TRBD1 as D (5 bases). CDR3 length equals 13 residues. In germline, CDR1 is LNHDA, CDR2 SQIVND (reference sequence). Trimming removed 4 bases from V and 5 bases from J, with 10 bases in between. The chain's CDR3 is CASSKGRGDTQYF. The CDR3 nucleotides read TGTGCCAGTAGTAAGGGAAGGGGAGATACGCAGTATTTT.

This chain links TRBV7-9 with TRBJ2-5; 7 positions match TRBD2. CDR1 SEHNR and CDR2 FQNEAQ come from the germline V gene (reference sequence). V lost 10 bases, J lost 5 bases, and 10 bases stayed unmatched. The CDR3 sequence is 13 residues long. The CDR3 nucleotides are TGTGCCACCGAGGCGGGGGTAGAGGAGACCCAGTACTTC. This sequence encodes CATEAGVEETQYF.

The chain has TRBV9 and TRBJ2-7; D is unclear. The CDR3 runs to 13 residues. V lost 0 bases and J lost 4, with 8 bases in between. Germline CDR1 is SGDLS and CDR2 is YYNGEE. CDR3 sequence (DNA): TGTGCCAGCAGCGTAGCTTTGGAGTACGAGCAGTACTTC. This codes for CASSVALEYEQYF.